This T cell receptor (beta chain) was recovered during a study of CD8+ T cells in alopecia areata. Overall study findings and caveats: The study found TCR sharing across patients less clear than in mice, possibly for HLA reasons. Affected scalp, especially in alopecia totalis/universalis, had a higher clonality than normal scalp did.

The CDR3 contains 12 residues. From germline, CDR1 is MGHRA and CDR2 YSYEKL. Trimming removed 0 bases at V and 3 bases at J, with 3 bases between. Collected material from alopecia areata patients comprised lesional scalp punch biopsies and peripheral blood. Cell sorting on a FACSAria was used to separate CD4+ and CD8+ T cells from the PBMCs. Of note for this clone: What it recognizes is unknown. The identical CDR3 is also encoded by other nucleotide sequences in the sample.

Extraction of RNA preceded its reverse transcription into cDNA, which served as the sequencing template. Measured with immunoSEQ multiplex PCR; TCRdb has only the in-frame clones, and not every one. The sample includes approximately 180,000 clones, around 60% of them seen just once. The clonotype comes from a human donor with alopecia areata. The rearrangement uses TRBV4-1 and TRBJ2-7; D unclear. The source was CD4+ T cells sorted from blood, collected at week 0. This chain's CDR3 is CASSQDFYEQYF. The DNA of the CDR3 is TGCGCCAGCAGCCAAGATTTCTACGAGCAGTACTTC.